This entry concerns a single T cell receptor beta chain. Its specificity is unknown. Alopecia areata patients had lesional scalp punch biopsies and peripheral blood taken from them. These data belong to a study of CD8+ T cells in alopecia areata. In the study overall: Among treated patients, oral tofacitinib was administered at 5 to 10 mg twice daily.

RNA was extracted and reverse transcribed into cDNA as the sequencing template. Profiling relied on immunoSEQ multiplex PCR, and the TCRdb table lists in-frame clones only, not all of them. The sample yields 13,000 or so clones, more than 55% seen once. The CDR3 runs 16 residues. The J segment lost 5 bases and the V segment lost 4 bases, leaving 6 bases of the junction unmatched. The V gene's germline CDR1 is SGHNT and CDR2 YYREEE (reference sequence). Overall study results and limits: It was less clear whether patients shared TCRs than it was in mice, possibly because of HLA.

This chain links TRBV5-4 with TRBJ2-7, with 16 nucleotides matching TRBD2. The clonotype comes from a human donor with alopecia areata. The sequencing sample was made of skin. DNA of the CDR3: TGTGCCAGCAGCGGTGCCGGGACTAGCGGGAGGGACGAGCAGTACTTC. It yields the protein CASSGAGTSGRDEQYF.